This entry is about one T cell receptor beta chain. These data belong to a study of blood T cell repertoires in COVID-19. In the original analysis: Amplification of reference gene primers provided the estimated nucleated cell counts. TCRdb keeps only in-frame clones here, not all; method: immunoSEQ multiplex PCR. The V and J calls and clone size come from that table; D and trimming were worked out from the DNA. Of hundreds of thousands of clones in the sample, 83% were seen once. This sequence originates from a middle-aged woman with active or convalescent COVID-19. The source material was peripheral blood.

The CDR3 sequence is CASSNRVGYTF. The CDR3 DNA is TGTGCCAGCAGTAACAGGGTTGGCTACACCTTC. The chain carries TRBV6-5 and TRBJ1-2, with a possible D match to TRBD1 (6 bases). Trimming stripped 5 bases from V and 7 bases from J, with 8 bases between. The CDR3 length is 11 residues. In germline, CDR1 is MNHEY, CDR2 SVGAGI.